The 17 T cell receptor beta chains given below trace back to one sample, sequenced in a study of T cells in Graves' hyperthyroidism and ophthalmopathy. RNA transcripts yielded amplified TCR beta CDR3 regions. RT-PCR in the first round (using the HTBI primer set) targeted the TCR CDR3. A single record per CDR3 protein comes from TCRdb applying MiXCR to the multiplex PCR reads. Of 40,000 to 55,000 distinct CDR3 sequences detected, approximately 50% appear once; the ten largest clones hold 32%. Sequenced input: peripheral blood or thyroid tissue (not recorded which). Receptor source: a woman aged 45-59 years with Graves' hyperthyroidism.

The V gene is TRBV2, the J gene TRBJ1-2; D not certain. Looked up from germline, CDR1 is SNHLY and CDR2 is FYNNEI. V was trimmed by 7 bases and J by 8 bases, leaving 11 bases between them. There are 11 residues in the CDR3. The CDR3 sequence is CASMDGGGYTF. The CDR3 nucleotides are TGTGCCAGCATGGACGGAGGGGGCTACACCTTC.

This clonotype was seen repeatedly, ten times or more. This chain joins TRBV20-1 and TRBJ1-1; D remains ambiguous. The germline V gene encodes CDR1 DFQATT and CDR2 SNEGSKA (reference sequence). With 3 bases removed from V and 1 base from J, the gap between germline ends came to 6 bases. This CDR3 spans 12 amino acids. The CDR3 nucleotides are TGCAGTGCTAGTCGACAGAACACTGAAGCTTTCTTT. Protein: CSASRQNTEAFF.

The chain uses TRBV10-3 and TRBJ1-2, with 8 bases fitting TRBD1. The CDR3 runs to 18 residues. The V and J ends lost 5 bases and 3 bases, in that order; junction bases with no gene match: 17. The germline V gene has CDR1 ENHRY and CDR2 SYGVKD. The CDR3 loop is CAISPTTGAAGGDYGYTF. The CDR3 nucleotides are TGTGCCATCAGTCCGACGACAGGGGCCGCAGGGGGCGACTATGGCTACACCTTC.

The chain links TRBV7-2 to TRBJ1-1, with D hard to call. V was clipped by 4 bases and J by 1 base, with 16 bases between them. CDR1 is SGHTA and CDR2 is FQGNSA in the germline V gene. This CDR3 has 16 residues. This chain's CDR3 is CASSSPPSTGNTEAFF. CDR3 nucleotides: TGTGCCAGCAGCTCACCACCTTCGACGGGGAACACTGAAGCTTTCTTT.

The chain joins TRBV20-1 to TRBJ1-6; tentative D call: TRBD1 (6 bases). V was cut by 6 bases and J by 10 bases, with 16 bases left in between. Germline loops: CDR1 DFQATT, CDR2 SNEGSKA (reference sequence). This CDR3 has 13 residues. CDR3 in amino acids: CSANTGRGSPLHF. CDR3 coding DNA: TGCAGTGCAAACACAGGGAGGGGCTCACCCCTCCACTTT.

This clonotype was counted many times. At one end, the junction sequence differs from germline, possibly due to a read error. The chain couples TRBV7-7 to TRBJ1-6, with D unclear. The CDR3 runs to 19 residues. From germline, CDR1 is SSHAT and CDR2 FNYEAQ (reference sequence). This chain's CDR3 is CASSSCRVLLGSYNSPLHF. CDR3 nucleotide sequence: TGTGCTAGCAGCTCCTGCCGGGTCTTGCTGGGGTCCTATAATTCACCCCTCCACTTT.

In its sample, this clonotype was seen once. V gene TRBV9 combines with J gene TRBJ2-5; 13 bases align to TRBD2. Germline-derived CDR1 and CDR2 are SGDLS and YYNGEE. Trimming cost V 0 bases and J 1 base; bases outside gene matches: 3. This CDR3 region has 17 residues. CDR3 in DNA: TGTGCCAGCAGCGTAGGACTAGCGGGAGGTTTCCAAGAGACCCAGTACTTC. It translates to CASSVGLAGGFQETQYF. The full variable domain, its missing parts supplied by reference TRBV9 and TRBJ2-5, is DSGVTQTPKHLITATGQRVTLRCSPRSGDLSVYWYQQSLDQGLQFLIQYYNGEERAKGNILERFSAQQFPDLHSELNLSSLELGDSALYFCASSVGLAGGFQETQYFGPGTRLLVL.

Many counts were recorded for this clonotype. The chain links TRBV5-5 to TRBJ1-2; D gene ambiguous. Germline lookup yields CDR1 SGHKS and CDR2 YYEKEE (reference sequence). The CDR3 is 15 residues long. The V gene lost 1 base and the J gene lost 0 bases, with 10 bases spanning the gap. CDR3 sequence (DNA): TGTGCCAGCAGCTTGTTTTCGGGCCCTAACTATGGCTACACCTTC. Residues: CASSLFSGPNYGYTF.

This clonotype came up many times. CDR3 sequence (DNA): TGTGCCAGCCGAAAGAGGGGATCGAACACTGAAGCTTTCTTT. Amino acid sequence: CASRKRGSNTEAFF. This chain connects TRBV3-1 to TRBJ1-1, with D possibly TRBD1 on 5 matching bases. Germline-derived CDR1 and CDR2 are LGHDT and YNNKEL (reference sequence). The germline V and J ends were trimmed by 8 bases and 1 base, with 14 bases remaining between them. The CDR3 runs 14 residues. Full variable domain (outside the CDR3, taken from reference TRBV3-1 and TRBJ1-1): DTAVSQTPKYLVTQMGNDKSIKCEQNLGHDTMYWYKQDSKKFLKIMFSYNNKELIINETVPNRFSPKSPDKAHLNLHINSLELGDSAVYFCASRKRGSNTEAFFGQGTRLTVV.

The genes are TRBV29-1 and TRBJ2-2, with a tentative D call TRBD1 (5 bases). The CDR3 is 14 amino acids. Germline CDR1 is SQVTM and CDR2 is ANQGSEA. V lost 4 bases and J 4 bases, leaving 13 bases between the germline ends. CDR3 protein: CSVVSPGRTGELFF. The CDR3 bases are TGCAGCGTTGTCAGTCCAGGGCGCACCGGGGAGCTGTTTTTT.

This rearrangement joins TRBV14 to TRBJ1-4; 7 bases align to TRBD1. The CDR3 contains 14 residues. After removal of 2 bases from V and 6 bases from J, the junction contained 3 bases not matched to a gene. Germline CDR1 and CDR2: SGHDN and FVKESK. The CDR3 is CASSQFRGYEKLFF. The CDR3 nucleotides are TGTGCCAGCAGCCAATTCAGGGGGTATGAAAAACTGTTTTTT.

This clonotype occurred a few times. This chain uses TRBV5-8 with TRBJ2-6; 11 bases are a match to TRBD1. The CDR3 has 16 amino acids. The V gene end was trimmed by 4 bases and the J gene end by 3 bases; junction bases not matched to a gene: 3. Germline V gives CDR1 SGHTS, CDR2 YDEGEE. CDR3 DNA sequence: TGTGCCAGCAGCACGGACAGGGGGCGTGGGGCCAACGTCCTGACTTTC. It specifies CASSTDRGRGANVLTF.

In this sample, this clonotype turned up a few times. This chain uses TRBV7-6 with TRBJ2-7; no firm D call. This CDR3 spans 13 amino acids. V was shortened by 5 bases and J by 2 bases, with 10 bases between the two germline ends. The germline V gene has CDR1 SGHVS and CDR2 FNYEAQ. CDR3 nucleotide sequence: TGTGCCAGCAGCAGCGACGATACCTACGAGCAGTACTTC. Encoded protein: CASSSDDTYEQYF.

This rearrangement joins TRBV20-1 to TRBJ2-3; 13 bases are shared with TRBD2. Germline V gives CDR1 DFQATT, CDR2 SNEGSKA (reference sequence). This CDR3 contains 17 residues. The trim removed 3 bases at V and 1 base at J, leaving 7 bases unmatched. The CDR3 region has the DNA TGCAGTGCTAGTGGACTAGCGGGAGATGATGGCACAGATACGCAGTATTTT. Protein product: CSASGLAGDDGTDTQYF.

This clonotype was seen repeatedly, ten times or more. In nucleotides, the CDR3 is TGCGCCAGCAGCCAAGAGGGCAGCCTTGTGAACACTGAAGCTTTCTTT. This sequence encodes CASSQEGSLVNTEAFF. V is TRBV4-1 and J is TRBJ1-1; D not certain. Germline CDR1 MGHRA, CDR2 YSYEKL. The ends were cut back, 0 bases at V and 0 bases at J, with 11 bases in the middle. CDR3 length: 16 residues.

Turning to this clonotype: No DNA is shown, since the ends of the CDR3 on it are uncertain; the CDR3 is the one TCRdb lists. V usage is TRBV20-1 and J usage is TRBJ1-2. The CDR3 is 15 amino acids in total, end residues counted. Germline-derived CDR1 and CDR2 are DFQATT and SNEGSKA (reference sequence). CDR3 residues: CSAPQVSKGHYGCTF.

This clonotype was found many times. The J gene is TRBJ1-2, the V gene TRBV28; TRBD1 aligns across 8 bases. Losses at the gene ends were 5 bases for V and 4 bases for J; bases not matched to a gene: 9. This CDR3 comprises 15 residues. CDR1 is MDHEN, CDR2 SYDVKM, per germline. CDR3 DNA: TGTGCCAGCAGTGAACAGGGGGGAAGCCTCTATGGCTACACCTTC. Translating gives CASSEQGGSLYGYTF.